Listed here are 26 T cell receptor beta chains from one sample, sequenced in a study of tumor-infiltrating lymphocytes in glioblastoma multiforme. TCRB libraries came from RNA via three nested multiplex PCR rounds. From the multiplex PCR reads, TCRdb called clonotypes with MiXCR, one entry per CDR3 protein. The profile covers 25,000 to 40,000 distinct CDR3 sequences, with 50% to 75% appearing a single time and 33% taken by the ten largest. The sample consisted of brain tumor tissue. The origin of the receptors is a male donor with glioblastoma.

The V call is TRBV9, the J call TRBJ2-2; D is ambiguous. This CDR3 comprises 16 residues. The V gene's germline CDR1 is SGDLS and CDR2 YYNGEE. The germline V and J ends were trimmed by 0 bases and 6 bases, with 15 bases remaining between them. The CDR3 region has the DNA TGTGCCAGCAGCGTAGTGCGGAACCGAGACGCCGGGGAGCTGTTTTTT. Protein sequence: CASSVVRNRDAGELFF.

A single count supports this clonotype. The CDR3 end shows no conserved phenylalanine or tryptophan, and so a read error is likely. The V call is TRBV20-1, the J call TRBJ2-7; maybe TRBD1 (6 bases). The CDR3 has 13 residues. The V and J ends lost 5 bases and 3 bases respectively, with 14 bases between them. Germline V gives CDR1 DFQATT, CDR2 SNEGSKA (reference sequence). In nucleotides, the CDR3 is TGCAGTGCTTCGCCCGGGACAAGCTACGAGCAGTACCTC. Translated: CSASPGTSYEQYL.

This clonotype is classed as medium-sized. The rearrangement joins TRBV24-1 to TRBJ2-1; 9 bases fit TRBD2. Per germline, CDR1 KGHDR and CDR2 SFDVKD. The CDR3 runs to 15 residues. The V and J ends lost 4 bases and 8 bases, in that order; junction bases with no gene match: 8. CDR3: CATSEGLVAGDEQFF. The CDR3 nucleotides are TGTGCCACCAGTGAAGGTCTAGTAGCGGGAGATGAGCAGTTCTTC.

This chain joins TRBV11-2 and TRBJ2-3; the D is unclear. The CDR3 is 16 amino acids. The V gene lost 6 bases and the J gene lost 5 bases, with 21 bases spanning the gap. The V gene's germline CDR1 is SGHAT and CDR2 FQNNGV. The CDR3 DNA is TGTGCCAGCAGGATTAACAGACCAGCGATAGGAGATACGCAGTATTTT. Translated, it gives CASRINRPAIGDTQYF. The full variable domain, rest sourced from reference TRBV11-2 and TRBJ2-3, is EAGVAQSPRYKIIEKRQSVAFWCNPISGHATLYWYQQILGQGPKLLIQFQNNGVVDDSQLPKDRFSAERLKGVDSTLKIQPAKLEDSAVYLCASRINRPAIGDTQYFGPGTRLTVL.

This clonotype is categorized as medium-sized. The chain is built from TRBV20-1 and TRBJ1-1, with TRBD1 as a possible D gene (5 bases). The CDR3 consists of 13 residues. Germline values: CDR1 DFQATT, CDR2 SNEGSKA (reference sequence). V was pared by 3 bases and J by 5 bases, with 13 bases between. The CDR3 here is CSAREQVWTEAFF. For the CDR3, the DNA is TGCAGTGCTAGGGAACAGGTATGGACTGAAGCTTTCTTT.

Notes on this clonotype: This could be a read error, since a much larger clone is one nucleotide away. The V call is TRBV29-1, the J call TRBJ2-7; D remains ambiguous. Per germline, CDR1 SQVTM and CDR2 ANQGSEA. CDR3 length: 16 amino acids. For the CDR3, the DNA is TGCAGCGTTGTATCTTTCTATACTCCGAGCTCCTACGAGCTGTACTTC. Translated: CSVVSFYTPSSYELYF.

This clonotype is labeled medium-sized. This chain links TRBV29-1 with TRBJ2-2, with a possible D match to TRBD1 (5 bases). There are 12 residues in the CDR3. V was cut by 7 bases and J by 3 bases, with 9 bases left in between. The germline V gene encodes CDR1 SQVTM and CDR2 ANQGSEA. CDR3 coding DNA: TGCAGCGCCGAAGGGGACACCGGGGAGCTGTTTTTT. As protein: CSAEGDTGELFF.

As for this clonotype: The junction and the germline gene differ at one end; a read error may be behind it. The V gene is TRBV11-1, the J gene TRBJ2-7; 10 bases are shared with TRBD1. The CDR3 is made up of 16 amino acids. Germline V gives CDR1 SGHAT, CDR2 FQDESV (reference sequence). The CDR3 nucleotides are TGTGCCAGTAGCTTAGCGCGTCTGGACAGGGGGTACGATCAATACTTC. Its protein is CASSLARLDRGYDQYF.

With respect to this clonotype: A read error is likely, as this CDR3 ends without the conserved phenylalanine or tryptophan. The limits of the CDR3 on the DNA are not certain, so only TCRdb's listed CDR3 is given. The J gene is TRBJ2-4, the V gene TRBV20-1; TRBD1 is the table's D call, not checked against the DNA. The CDR3 is made up of 19 amino acids, end residues included. Per germline, CDR1 DFQATT and CDR2 SNEGSKA (reference sequence). CDR3 protein: CSARIAGRYDRDEMNIRYL.

This clonotype came up many times. The rearrangement uses TRBV7-9 and TRBJ2-1; perhaps TRBD2 as D (5 bases). Germline V gene sequence: CDR1 SEHNR, CDR2 FQNEAQ (reference sequence). The CDR3 loop spans 14 amino acids. Deletions cut 3 bases from V and 6 bases from J, with 12 bases between. This CDR3 is CASSLVEVANEQFF. CDR3 in DNA: TGTGCCAGCAGCTTGGTGGAGGTGGCCAATGAGCAGTTCTTC.

With regard to this clonotype: The CDR3 ends on some other residue instead of the conserved phenylalanine or tryptophan, so this is likely a read error. The rearrangement links TRBV6-5 to TRBJ1-3, with D perhaps matching TRBD1 (5 bases). Germline V gene data show CDR1 as MNHEY and CDR2 as SVGAGI. The CDR3 runs to 15 residues. V was cut by 4 bases and J by 3 bases, with 13 bases left in between. CDR3 nucleotide sequence: TGTGCCAGCAGTTCTCCAGGGTTCTATGGAAACACCATATATTCT. Encoded protein: CASSSPGFYGNTIYS.

There are many counts of this clonotype. This chain joins TRBV28 and TRBJ1-1; D not resolved. The CDR3 has 16 residues. CDR1 is MDHEN and CDR2 is SYDVKM in the germline V gene. Deletions cut 3 bases from V and 1 base from J, with 15 bases between. The CDR3 DNA reads as TGTGCCAGCAGTTTTACCACCCAGTGGGCGAACACTGAAGCTTTCTTT. Protein: CASSFTTQWANTEAFF.

The rearrangement uses TRBV28 and TRBJ2-5; TRBD1 aligns across 8 bases. V shed 5 bases and J 2 bases; nucleotides not matched to a gene: 13. CDR1 is MDHEN and CDR2 is SYDVKM in the germline V gene. CDR3 size: 17 residues. The DNA for the CDR3 is TGTGCCAGCAGTGCCTACAGGGGGAATTTCGGTCAAGAGACCCAGTACTTC. It yields the protein CASSAYRGNFGQETQYF. Full variable domain (outside the CDR3, taken from reference TRBV28 and TRBJ2-5): DVKVTQSSRYLVKRTGEKVFLECVQDMDHENMFWYRQDPGLGLRLIYFSYDVKMKEKGDIPEGYSVSREKKERFSLILESASTNQTSMYLCASSAYRGNFGQETQYFGPGTRLLVL.

This sequence joins TRBV29-1 and TRBJ1-5; D ambiguous. V lost 3 bases and J 5 bases, leaving 11 bases between the germline ends. Germline V gives CDR1 SQVTM, CDR2 ANQGSEA. The CDR3 extends over 13 amino acids. CDR3 sequence: CSVEASRDQPQHF. CDR3 DNA: TGCAGCGTTGAGGCCTCCAGAGATCAGCCCCAGCATTTT. Using reference TRBV29-1 and TRBJ1-5 for the parts outside the CDR3, the full variable domain is SAVISQKPSRDICQRGTSLTIQCQVDSQVTMMFWYRQQPGQSLTLIATANQGSEATYESGFVIDKFPISRPNLTFSTLTVSNMSPEDSSIYLCSVEASRDQPQHFGDGTRLSIL.

Remarks on this clonotype: One junction end does not reproduce the germline sequence, and a read error may be involved. V and J are TRBV20-1 and TRBJ2-1; 9 nucleotides match TRBD2. CDR3 length: 15 amino acids. Per the germline V gene, CDR1 is DFQATT and CDR2 is SNEGSKA (reference sequence). The CDR3 coding sequence is TGCAGTGTTAGACCTCGACCGGGACTAGCTTCCGAGCAGTTCTTC. Protein product: CSVRPRPGLASEQFF.

About this clonotype itself: Germline is not matched at one junction end, which may reflect a read error. This chain links TRBV6-5 with TRBJ2-3; 13 nucleotides agree with TRBD2. The V gene's germline CDR1 is MNHEY and CDR2 SVGAGI. The length of the CDR3 is 16 residues. CDR3 DNA sequence: TGTGCTAGCAGAAGGACTAGCGGGAGACCCACAGATACGCAGTATTTT. Its translation: CASRRTSGRPTDTQYF.

As regards this clonotype: At one end the junction does not follow the germline gene, possibly because of a read error. The J gene is TRBJ2-7, the V gene TRBV6-1; 9 bases are a match to TRBD1. The CDR3 has 15 amino acids. Per the germline V gene, CDR1 is MNHNS and CDR2 is SASEGT. The DNA of the CDR3 is TGTGCTAGCAGTGGAGAGACAGGGGGAGACTACGAGCAGTACTTC. Translation gives CASSGETGGDYEQYF.

Notes on this clonotype: Given the absence of the conserved phenylalanine or tryptophan at the CDR3 end, a read error is likely. The chain uses TRBV12-3 or TRBV12-4 and TRBJ1-5; D possibly corresponds to TRBD1 (5 bases). The CDR3 has 15 amino acids. Trimming stripped 6 bases from V and 6 bases from J, with 18 bases between. CDR3 residues: CASSLLGGVGQPQHL. In DNA form, the CDR3 reads TGTGCCAGCAGCCTCCTGGGGGGGGTTGGTCAGCCCCAGCATCTT.

The sample holds many counts of this clonotype. This chain uses TRBV28 with TRBJ2-3; TRBD2 aligns across 10 bases. The V gene end was trimmed by 6 bases and the J gene end by 5 bases; junction bases not matched to a gene: 8. There are 15 residues in the CDR3. Germline V gives CDR1 MDHEN, CDR2 SYDVKM. Here the CDR3 reads CASSHSGRAKDTQYF. The CDR3 DNA is TGTGCCAGCAGCCACAGCGGGAGGGCCAAAGATACGCAGTATTTT.

Of note for this clonotype: With a much larger clone just one base away, this may be a read error. CDR3 region: CASRLLVEDYDEQFF. The CDR3 nucleotides are TGCGCCAGCCGCTTGCTAGTGGAAGACTACGATGAGCAGTTCTTC. The rearrangement uses TRBV5-1 and TRBJ2-1; possibly TRBD2 for D (5 bases). This CDR3 contains 15 residues. The V gene's germline CDR1 is SGHRS and CDR2 YFSETQ.

Turning to this clonotype: At one boundary the junction diverges from the germline segment, which might be a read error. This sequence joins TRBV14 and TRBJ2-3; D is possibly TRBD2 (6 bases). CDR3 length: 16 amino acids. Per germline, CDR1 SGHDN and CDR2 FVKESK. In DNA form, the CDR3 reads TGTGCCAGCGGCCAGGAGGTTTGGGGAGGAACAGATACGCAGTATTTT. This encodes CASGQEVWGGTDTQYF.

This clonotype turned up a few times. A single base separates this from a much larger clone, so it may be a read error. The chain has TRBV12-3 or TRBV12-4 and TRBJ2-3, with D possibly TRBD2 on 5 matching bases. The CDR3 extends over 12 amino acids. The CDR3 bases are TGTGCCAGCAGTTCTAGCACAGATACGCGGTATTTT. Translating it yields CASSSSTDTRYF.

V is TRBV6-5 and J is TRBJ2-7; 7 bases line up with TRBD2. This CDR3 has 14 amino acids. Trimming at V came to 11 bases and at J to 5 bases, leaving 15 bases not matched to a gene. Germline CDR1 MNHEY, CDR2 SVGAGI. CDR3 sequence: CAGTETPTSDEQYF. For the CDR3, the DNA is TGTGCCGGCACCGAAACCCCTACTAGCGACGAGCAGTACTTC.

A word on this clonotype: A read error may produce the germline difference seen at one junction end. The J gene is TRBJ1-2, the V gene TRBV14, with no clear D. The CDR3 spans 15 residues. Germline lookup yields CDR1 SGHDN and CDR2 FVKESK. CDR3 coding DNA: TGTGCCAGCGGCCAAGTGCCGGGGAAGCCGGGAGGCTACACCTTC. As protein: CASGQVPGKPGGYTF.

About this clonotype itself: Germline is not matched at one junction end, which may reflect a read error. The CDR3 sequence is CSAREGTSEGYEQHF. The DNA of the CDR3 is TGCAGTGCTAGAGAAGGGACTTCGGAGGGCTATGAGCAGCACTTC. The chain links TRBV20-1 to TRBJ2-7, with D perhaps TRBD2 (6 bases). The CDR3 contains 15 residues. Germline V gives CDR1 DFQATT, CDR2 SNEGSKA (reference sequence).

To note about this clonotype: One end of the junction fails to match germline, which may point to a read error. The J gene is TRBJ2-5, the V gene TRBV29-1; 9 bases line up with TRBD2. Germline CDR1 reads SQVTM; CDR2 reads ANQGSEA. CDR3 length: 13 residues. CDR3 sequence: CCVSGGRWETQYF. The CDR3 DNA reads TGCTGCGTAAGCGGGGGGCGGTGGGAGACCCAGTACTTC. The whole variable domain, remainder taken from reference TRBV29-1 and TRBJ2-5, is SAVISQKPSRDICQRGTSLTIQCQVDSQVTMMFWYRQQPGQSLTLIATANQGSEATYESGFVIDKFPISRPNLTFSTLTVSNMSPEDSSIYLCCVSGGRWETQYFGPGTRLLVL.